These 22 T cell receptor beta chains were sequenced from one sample in a study of CD8 T cells in ankylosing spondylitis. Each CDR3 protein is one row after TCRdb ran MiXCR on the 5' RACE reads. This sample has about 160,000 distinct CDR3 sequences; more than 40% occur once, and the top ten carry around 15%. The sequencing sample was made of synovial fluid, either unsorted or a sorted T cell fraction (not recorded which). The receptors come from a male donor with ankylosing spondylitis.

The V and J genes are TRBV6-2 or TRBV6-3 and TRBJ2-3, with TRBD2 matching 7 bases. Germline V gene data show CDR1 as MNHEY and CDR2 as SVGEGT. The CDR3 length is 19 residues. Germline trimming cut 2 bases from V and 0 bases from J; bases unmatched to any gene: 14. CDR3 loop: CASSYVRGEASSSTDTQYF. In DNA form, the CDR3 reads TGTGCCAGCAGTTACGTTCGGGGGGAAGCTTCATCTAGCACAGATACGCAGTATTTT.

This rearrangement joins TRBV4-1 to TRBJ2-7; D gene uncertain. The V end was cut by 4 bases, the J end by 6 bases, with 19 bases between. Germline V gene data show CDR1 as MGHRA and CDR2 as YSYEKL. The CDR3 extends over 15 amino acids. CDR3 sequence (DNA): TGCGCCAGCAGCCTAAGGTTCCCCACATTATCCGAGCAGTACTTC. Protein: CASSLRFPTLSEQYF.

The V gene is TRBV18, the J gene TRBJ1-1; D gene unclear. Trimming cost V 6 bases and J 0 bases, with 8 bases left between them. The germline V gene encodes CDR1 KGHSH and CDR2 LQKENI. CDR3 length: 13 residues. This chain's CDR3 is CASSTPLNTEAFF. Here the CDR3 DNA reads TGTGCCAGCTCGACCCCGTTGAACACTGAAGCTTTCTTT.

Written as DNA, the CDR3 is TGTGCCAGCAGTTACGGACAGGCACCTCCTGAAGAGACCCAGTACTTC. It yields the protein CASSYGQAPPEETQYF. The J gene is TRBJ2-5, the V gene TRBV6-5, with 7 bases fitting TRBD1. This CDR3 spans 16 amino acids. The V gene end was trimmed by 2 bases and the J gene end by 3 bases; junction bases not matched to a gene: 9. Germline V gene sequence: CDR1 MNHEY, CDR2 SVGAGI.

About this clonotype: With a much larger clone just one base away, this may be a read error. Because it lacks the conserved phenylalanine or tryptophan at the end, this CDR3 is likely a read error. The rearrangement joins TRBV29-1 to TRBJ1-2; no clear D gene. The V gene's germline CDR1 is SQVTM and CDR2 ANQGSEA. V lost 3 bases, J lost 2 bases, and 7 bases lay in between. The CDR3 runs to 12 residues. The CDR3 sequence is CSVEASNYGYTL. For the CDR3, the DNA is TGCAGCGTTGAGGCCAGCAACTATGGCTACACCCTC.

The chain joins TRBV13 to TRBJ1-2; no clear D gene. The CDR3 extends over 16 amino acids. Germline assignment: CDR1 PRHDT and CDR2 FYEKMQ (reference sequence). V was shortened by 1 base and J by 5 bases, with 17 bases between the two germline ends. The CDR3 coding sequence is TGTGCCAGCAGCTTAGCCGTCCGGAACCCCCATTATGGCTACACCTTC. It translates to CASSLAVRNPHYGYTF.

Here the CDR3 DNA reads TGTGCCAGCAGTTATCCAGGGGTCAATGAGCAGTTCTTC. As protein: CASSYPGVNEQFF. This sequence joins TRBV6-5 and TRBJ2-1; D might be TRBD1 (6 bases). V lost 3 bases and J lost 6, with 9 bases in between. In germline, CDR1 is MNHEY, CDR2 SVGAGI. There are 13 residues in the CDR3.

This clonotype was counted ten times or more. The rearrangement links TRBV6-2 or TRBV6-3 to TRBJ2-3; D is uncertain. This CDR3 has 13 residues. The germline gives CDR1 MNHEY, CDR2 SVGEGT. Trimming stripped 0 bases from V and 5 bases from J, with 6 bases between. The CDR3 bases are TGTGCCAGCAGTTACTCGGACGTAGATACGCAGTATTTT. This encodes CASSYSDVDTQYF.

A single count supports this clonotype. The chain joins TRBV18 to TRBJ2-7; TRBD2 aligns across 7 bases. V trimming: 6 bases; J trimming: 2 bases; junction bases outside the gene matches: 13. The CDR3 totals 16 residues. Germline CDR1 KGHSH, CDR2 LQKENI. CDR3 in amino acids: CASSGGYGRIPYEQYF. The CDR3 bases are TGTGCCAGCTCCGGGGGGTACGGGAGGATACCCTACGAGCAGTACTTC.

The rearrangement joins TRBV20-1 to TRBJ2-7; D is uncertain. The length of the CDR3 is 13 residues. V was cut by 2 bases and J by 7 bases, with 15 bases left in between. Germline CDR1 is DFQATT and CDR2 is SNEGSKA (reference sequence). CDR3 protein: CSARLLQQSEQYF. The CDR3 nucleotides read TGCAGTGCTAGATTGCTTCAACAGAGTGAGCAGTACTTC.

This clonotype showed up just a few times. J is TRBJ1-5 and V is TRBV28; D uncertain. CDR1 and CDR2 from the germline V gene are MDHEN and SYDVKM. Trimming removed 5 bases from V and 10 bases from J, with 18 bases in between. The CDR3 totals 14 residues. The CDR3: CASSPLTRPIPQHF. CDR3 nucleotides: TGTGCCAGCAGTCCACTTACCCGACCAATTCCCCAGCATTTT. Complete variable domain (other parts from reference TRBV28 and TRBJ1-5): DVKVTQSSRYLVKRTGEKVFLECVQDMDHENMFWYRQDPGLGLRLIYFSYDVKMKEKGDIPEGYSVSREKKERFSLILESASTNQTSMYLCASSPLTRPIPQHFGDGTRLSIL.

J is TRBJ1-2 and V is TRBV25-1; 9 bases line up with TRBD1. This CDR3 comprises 13 residues. The germline gives CDR1 MGHDK, CDR2 SYGVNS. V lost 8 bases to trimming and J lost 5 bases; unmatched junction nucleotides: 6. This CDR3 reads CASGQGLGYGYTF. As DNA, the CDR3 is TGTGCCAGCGGACAGGGGCTCGGGTATGGCTACACCTTC.

The chain couples TRBV28 to TRBJ1-6, with a possible D match to TRBD1 (5 bases). Germline V CDR1 and CDR2: MDHEN, SYDVKM. With 6 bases removed from V and 7 bases from J, the gap between germline ends came to 13 bases. The CDR3 runs 14 residues. CDR3 region: CASRPSGLNSPLHF. The CDR3 nucleotides read TGTGCCAGCAGACCCTCGGGACTAAATTCACCCCTCCACTTT.

The rearrangement joins TRBV10-3 to TRBJ2-1; TRBD2 matches at 12 bases. The CDR3 loop spans 18 amino acids. Germline assignment: CDR1 ENHRY and CDR2 SYGVKD. With 6 bases clipped from V and 0 bases from J, the junction kept 9 bases outside the gene matches. CDR3 in amino acids: CAIRRLAGAMSSYNEQFF. The CDR3 nucleotides read TGTGCCATCAGAAGACTAGCGGGGGCTATGAGCTCCTACAATGAGCAGTTCTTC.

This clonotype was seen only a few times. The V and J genes are TRBV27 and TRBJ2-5, with 8 bases aligning to TRBD2. This CDR3 has 15 residues. Germline CDR1 MNHEY, CDR2 SMNVEV (reference sequence). J lost 1 base, V lost 3 bases, and 4 bases had no gene match. The CDR3, as DNA: TGTGCCAGCAGTTTGGGAACTAGCGGCCAAGAGACCCAGTACTTC. This sequence encodes CASSLGTSGQETQYF.

The chain is built from TRBV12-3 or TRBV12-4 and TRBJ2-1; maybe TRBD2 (7 bases). CDR3 length equals 14 residues. The V end was cut by 3 bases, the J end by 9 bases, with 15 bases between. The CDR3 coding sequence is TGTGCCAGCAGTTTGGGGGGGGCATATGGTGAGCAGTTCTTC. Its translation: CASSLGGAYGEQFF.

The chain combines TRBV5-1 with TRBJ2-7, with D possibly TRBD1 on 5 matching bases. The CDR3 is 19 amino acids. The V end was cut by 0 bases, the J end by 0 bases, with 22 bases between. CDR1 and CDR2 from the germline V gene are SGHRS and YFSETQ. The DNA of the CDR3 is TGCGCCAGCAGCTTGGGTCCGGACATCCCTGAGGCCCTCTCCTACGAGCAGTACTTC. Protein product: CASSLGPDIPEALSYEQYF.

This chain connects TRBV29-1 to TRBJ2-2, with D unclear. Looked up from germline, CDR1 is SQVTM and CDR2 is ANQGSEA. V dropped 0 bases and J dropped 4 bases, with 6 bases sitting between them. The CDR3 is made up of 13 amino acids. This chain's CDR3 is CSVEEVSTGELFF. For the CDR3, the DNA is TGCAGCGTTGAAGAGGTCAGCACCGGGGAGCTGTTTTTT.

In this sample, this clonotype turned up many times. The CDR3 sequence is CAWSVQGRPNTEAFF. The CDR3 DNA reads as TGTGCCTGGAGTGTACAGGGCCGACCGAACACTGAAGCTTTCTTT. This sequence joins TRBV30 and TRBJ1-1; D perhaps matches TRBD1 (6 bases). The V end was cut by 0 bases, the J end by 1 base, with 12 bases between. The CDR3 has 15 residues. Germline V CDR1 and CDR2: GTSNPN, SVGIG (reference sequence).

V is TRBV6-5 and J is TRBJ2-7, with D perhaps TRBD1 or TRBD2 (5 bases each). The CDR3 covers 15 residues. V lost 0 bases and J 3 bases, leaving 12 bases between the germline ends. CDR1 is MNHEY, CDR2 SVGAGI, per germline. This chain's CDR3 is CASSYSSGGGYEQYF. In DNA form, the CDR3 reads TGTGCCAGCAGTTACTCGTCTGGGGGTGGCTACGAGCAGTACTTC.

The chain combines TRBV9 with TRBJ2-7, with 8 bases that match TRBD1. The CDR3 sequence is 16 residues long. V lost 3 bases, J lost 3 bases, and 11 bases stayed unmatched. Germline loops: CDR1 SGDLS, CDR2 YYNGEE. The DNA for the CDR3 is TGTGCCAGCAGCGAGACCGGGGGACAGGTCCTCTACGAGCAGTACTTC. As protein: CASSETGGQVLYEQYF. Full variable domain (remainder filled in from reference TRBV9 and TRBJ2-7): DSGVTQTPKHLITATGQRVTLRCSPRSGDLSVYWYQQSLDQGLQFLIQYYNGEERAKGNILERFSAQQFPDLHSELNLSSLELGDSALYFCASSETGGQVLYEQYFGPGTRLTVT.

There are many counts of this clonotype. The chain carries TRBV28 and TRBJ2-3; TRBD1 might be the D (6 bases). Germline loops: CDR1 MDHEN, CDR2 SYDVKM. Trimming stripped 6 bases from V and 4 bases from J, with 11 bases between. The CDR3 runs 13 residues. CDR3 coding DNA: TGTGCCAGCAGGGGGCAGGGGTCAGATACGCAGTATTTT. This encodes CASRGQGSDTQYF.